This T cell receptor beta chain was captured in a study of blood T cell repertoires in COVID-19. The overall study: Samples representing acute and convalescent COVID-19 were sourced from the United States, Italy and Spain.

V shed 4 bases and J 10 bases; nucleotides not matched to a gene: 7. Germline V gene lookup returns CDR1 LGHDT and CDR2 YNNKEL (reference sequence). CDR3 length equals 14 residues. Original handling: Scientists estimated how many nucleated cells there were by amplifying reference gene primers. This table comes from immunoSEQ multiplex PCR, and its TCRdb copy is limited to in-frame clones, with some not included. V and J calls plus clone size are reproduced from that table; the DNA served to infer D and trimming. This table holds over 200,000 clones, approximately 84% found once. The chain uses TRBV3-1 (or the pseudogene TRBV3-2) and TRBJ1-6, with TRBD1 matching over 7 bases. Sequencing was done on a sample of peripheral blood. This receptor was identified in a woman in her forties or fifties with active or convalescent COVID-19. CDR3 in amino acids: CASSPGQARSPLHF. In DNA form, the CDR3 reads TGTGCCAGCAGCCCCGGACAGGCCAGGTCACCCCTCCACTTT.